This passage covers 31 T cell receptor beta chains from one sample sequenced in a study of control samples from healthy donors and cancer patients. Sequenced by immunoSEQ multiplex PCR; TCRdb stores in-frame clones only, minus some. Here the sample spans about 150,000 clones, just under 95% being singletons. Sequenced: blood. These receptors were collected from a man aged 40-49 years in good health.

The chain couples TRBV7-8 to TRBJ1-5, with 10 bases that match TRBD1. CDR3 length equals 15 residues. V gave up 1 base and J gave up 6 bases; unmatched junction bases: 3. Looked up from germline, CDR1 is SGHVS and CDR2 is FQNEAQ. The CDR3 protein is CASSLETGGLQPQHF. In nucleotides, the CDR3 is TGTGCCAGCAGCTTAGAGACAGGGGGCCTTCAGCCCCAGCATTTT. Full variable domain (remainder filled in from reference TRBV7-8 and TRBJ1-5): GAGVSQSPRYKVAKRGQDVALRCDPISGHVSLFWYQQALGQGPEFLTYFQNEAQLDKSGLPSDRFFAERPEGSVSTLKIQRTQQEDSAVYLCASSLETGGLQPQHFGDGTRLSIL.

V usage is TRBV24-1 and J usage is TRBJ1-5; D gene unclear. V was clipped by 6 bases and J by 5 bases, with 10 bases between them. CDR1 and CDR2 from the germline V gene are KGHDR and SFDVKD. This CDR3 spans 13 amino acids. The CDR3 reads CATSRDLDQPQHF. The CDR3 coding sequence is TGTGCCACCAGTAGAGACCTGGATCAGCCCCAGCATTTT.

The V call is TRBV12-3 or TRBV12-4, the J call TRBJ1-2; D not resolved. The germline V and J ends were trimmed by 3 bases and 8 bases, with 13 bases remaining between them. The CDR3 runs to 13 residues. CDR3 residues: CASSFRAAAGYTF. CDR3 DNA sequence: TGTGCCAGCAGTTTTCGGGCAGCGGCGGGCTACACCTTC.

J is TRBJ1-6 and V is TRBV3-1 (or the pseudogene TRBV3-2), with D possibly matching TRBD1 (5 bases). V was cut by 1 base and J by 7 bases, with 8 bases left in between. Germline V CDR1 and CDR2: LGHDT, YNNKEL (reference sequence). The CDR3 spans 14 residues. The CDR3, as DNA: TGTGCCAGCAGCCAAGTGAGGGGCAATTCACCCCTCCACTTT. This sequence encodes CASSQVRGNSPLHF.

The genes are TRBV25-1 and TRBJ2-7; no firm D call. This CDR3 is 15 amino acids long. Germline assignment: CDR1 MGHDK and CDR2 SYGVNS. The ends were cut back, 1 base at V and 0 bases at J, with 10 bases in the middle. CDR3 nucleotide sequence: TGTGCCAGCAGTGAATCGGCAGGCGTCTCCTACGAGCAGTACTTC. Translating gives CASSESAGVSYEQYF.

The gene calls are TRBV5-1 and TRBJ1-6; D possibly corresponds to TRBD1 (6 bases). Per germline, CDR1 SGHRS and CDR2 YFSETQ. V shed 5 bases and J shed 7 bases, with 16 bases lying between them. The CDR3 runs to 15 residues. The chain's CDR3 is CASRDLQGYNSPLHF. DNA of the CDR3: TGCGCCAGCAGGGACCTTCAGGGGTACAATTCACCCCTCCACTTT.

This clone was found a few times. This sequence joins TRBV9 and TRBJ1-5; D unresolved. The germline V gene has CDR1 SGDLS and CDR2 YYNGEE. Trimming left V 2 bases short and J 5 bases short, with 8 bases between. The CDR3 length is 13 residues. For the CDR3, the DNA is TGTGCCAGCAGCGTGTCAGTCGATCAGCCCCAGCATTTT. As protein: CASSVSVDQPQHF.

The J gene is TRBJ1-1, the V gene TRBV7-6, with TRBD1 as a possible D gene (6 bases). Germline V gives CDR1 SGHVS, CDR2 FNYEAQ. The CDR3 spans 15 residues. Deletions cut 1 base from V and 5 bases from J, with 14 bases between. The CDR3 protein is CASSLGSGGRTEAFF. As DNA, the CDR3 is TGTGCCAGCAGCTTAGGCTCCGGGGGCCGTACTGAAGCTTTCTTT.

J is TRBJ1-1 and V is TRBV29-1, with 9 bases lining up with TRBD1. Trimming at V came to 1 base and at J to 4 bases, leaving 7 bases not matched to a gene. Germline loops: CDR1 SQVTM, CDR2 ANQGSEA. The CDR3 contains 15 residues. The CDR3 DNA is TGCAGCGTTGAAGCCATACAGGGGGCGAGCACTGAAGCTTTCTTT. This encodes CSVEAIQGASTEAFF.

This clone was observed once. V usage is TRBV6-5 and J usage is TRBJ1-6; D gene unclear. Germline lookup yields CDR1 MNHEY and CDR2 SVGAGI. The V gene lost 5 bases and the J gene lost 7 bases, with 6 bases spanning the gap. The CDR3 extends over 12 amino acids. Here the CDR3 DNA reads TGTGCCAGCAGTACTCCGAATTCACCCCTCCACTTT. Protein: CASSTPNSPLHF.

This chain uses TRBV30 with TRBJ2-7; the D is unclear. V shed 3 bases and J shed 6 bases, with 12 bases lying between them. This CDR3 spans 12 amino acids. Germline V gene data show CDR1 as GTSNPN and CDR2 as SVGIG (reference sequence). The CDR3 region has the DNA TGTGCCTGGAGCGGTGCTCCCCCCGAGCAGTACTTC. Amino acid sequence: CAWSGAPPEQYF.

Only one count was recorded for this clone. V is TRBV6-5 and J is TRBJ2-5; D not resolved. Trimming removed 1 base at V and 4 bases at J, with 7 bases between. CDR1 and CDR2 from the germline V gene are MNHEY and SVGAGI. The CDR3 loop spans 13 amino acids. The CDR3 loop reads CASSYLGGETQYF. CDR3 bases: TGTGCCAGCAGTTACTTGGGTGGAGAGACCCAGTACTTC.

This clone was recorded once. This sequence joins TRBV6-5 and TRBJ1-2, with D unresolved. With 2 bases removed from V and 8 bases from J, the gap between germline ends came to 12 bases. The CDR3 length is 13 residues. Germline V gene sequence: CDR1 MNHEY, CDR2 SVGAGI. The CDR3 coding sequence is TGTGCCAGCAGTTACACAGCCTCACAGGGCTACACCTTC. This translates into CASSYTASQGYTF.

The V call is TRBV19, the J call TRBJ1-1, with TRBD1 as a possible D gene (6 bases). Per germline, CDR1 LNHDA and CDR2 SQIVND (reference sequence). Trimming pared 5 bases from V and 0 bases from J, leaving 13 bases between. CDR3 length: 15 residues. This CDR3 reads CASSSPGAMNTEAFF. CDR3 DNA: TGTGCCAGTAGTTCTCCAGGGGCTATGAACACTGAAGCTTTCTTT.

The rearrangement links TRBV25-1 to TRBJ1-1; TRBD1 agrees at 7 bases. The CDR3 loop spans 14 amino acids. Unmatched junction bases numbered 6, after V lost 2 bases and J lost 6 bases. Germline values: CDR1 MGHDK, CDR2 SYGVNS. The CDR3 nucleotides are TGTGCCAGCAGTGAAGTTAGACAGGGTGCTGAAGCTTTCTTT. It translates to CASSEVRQGAEAFF.

As DNA, the CDR3 is TGTGCCAGCAGTGGATGGGAGAGGGGTTTTTCCTACGAGCAGTACTTC. Residues: CASSGWERGFSYEQYF. This chain joins TRBV6-2 or TRBV6-3 and TRBJ2-7; the D call may be TRBD1 or TRBD2 (5 bases each). CDR3 length: 16 residues. V lost 5 bases, J lost 1 base, and 18 bases lay in between. Germline values: CDR1 MNHEY, CDR2 SVGEGT.

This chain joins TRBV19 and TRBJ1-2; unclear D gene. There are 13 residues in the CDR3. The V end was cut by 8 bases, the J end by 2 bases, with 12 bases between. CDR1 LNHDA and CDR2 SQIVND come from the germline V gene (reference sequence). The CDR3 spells CASLPQNNYGYTF. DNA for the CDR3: TGTGCCAGTCTACCCCAGAACAACTATGGCTACACCTTC. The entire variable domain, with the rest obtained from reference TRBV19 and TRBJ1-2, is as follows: DGGITQSPKYLFRKEGQNVTLSCEQNLNHDAMYWYRQDPGQGLRLIYYSQIVNDFQKGDIAEGYSVSREKKESFPLTVTSAQKNPTAFYLCASLPQNNYGYTFGSGTRLTVV.

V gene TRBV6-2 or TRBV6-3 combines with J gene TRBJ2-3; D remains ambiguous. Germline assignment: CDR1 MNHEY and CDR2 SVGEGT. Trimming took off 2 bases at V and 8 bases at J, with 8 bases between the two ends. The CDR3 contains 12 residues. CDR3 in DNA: TGTGCCAGCAGTTACGAGTGGAGTACGCAGTATTTT. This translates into CASSYEWSTQYF.

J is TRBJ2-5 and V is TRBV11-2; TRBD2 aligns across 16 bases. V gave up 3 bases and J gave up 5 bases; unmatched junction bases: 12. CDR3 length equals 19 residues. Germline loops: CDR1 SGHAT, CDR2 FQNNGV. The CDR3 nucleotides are TGTGCCAGCAGCTTCTTGGGGCCGGGACTAGCGGGGGGGAAGGAGACCCAGTACTTC. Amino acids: CASSFLGPGLAGGKETQYF.

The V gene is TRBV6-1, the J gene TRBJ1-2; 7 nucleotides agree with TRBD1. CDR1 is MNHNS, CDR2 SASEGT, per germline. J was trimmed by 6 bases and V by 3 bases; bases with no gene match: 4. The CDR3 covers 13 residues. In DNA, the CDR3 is TGTGCCAGCAGTGAGTCTGGACAGGATGGCTACACCTTC. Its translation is CASSESGQDGYTF.

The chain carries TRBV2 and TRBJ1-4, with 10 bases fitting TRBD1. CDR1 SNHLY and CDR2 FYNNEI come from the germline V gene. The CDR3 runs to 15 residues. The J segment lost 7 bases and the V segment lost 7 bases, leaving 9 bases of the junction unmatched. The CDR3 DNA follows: TGTGCCAGCACCGAGAGGCGACAGGGGGCTGAAAAACTGTTTTTT. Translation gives CASTERRQGAEKLFF.

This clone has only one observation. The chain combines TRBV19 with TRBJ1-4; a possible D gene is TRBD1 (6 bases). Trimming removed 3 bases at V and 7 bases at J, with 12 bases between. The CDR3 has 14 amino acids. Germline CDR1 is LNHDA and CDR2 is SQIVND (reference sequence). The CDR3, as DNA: TGTGCCAGTAGTATGACCCCAGGGGTTGAAAAACTGTTTTTT. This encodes CASSMTPGVEKLFF.

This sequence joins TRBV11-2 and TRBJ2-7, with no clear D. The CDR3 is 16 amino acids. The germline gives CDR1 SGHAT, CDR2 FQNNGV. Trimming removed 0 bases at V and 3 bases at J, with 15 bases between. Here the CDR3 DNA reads TGTGCCAGCAGCTTAGAAGATAGGCCAACCAGCTACGAGCAGTACTTC. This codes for CASSLEDRPTSYEQYF.

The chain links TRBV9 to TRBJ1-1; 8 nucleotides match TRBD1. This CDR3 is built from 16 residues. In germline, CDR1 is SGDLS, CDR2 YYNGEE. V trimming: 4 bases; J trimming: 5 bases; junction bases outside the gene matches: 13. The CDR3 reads CASSTAYTGGGTEAFF. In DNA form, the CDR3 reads TGTGCCAGCAGCACAGCCTATACAGGGGGAGGGACTGAAGCTTTCTTT.

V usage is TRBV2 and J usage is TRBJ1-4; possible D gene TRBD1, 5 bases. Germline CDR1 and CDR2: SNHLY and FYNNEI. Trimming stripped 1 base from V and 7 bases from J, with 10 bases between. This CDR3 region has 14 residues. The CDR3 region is CASSEGQNFEKLFF. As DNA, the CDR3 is TGTGCCAGCAGTGAAGGACAGAACTTTGAAAAACTGTTTTTT.

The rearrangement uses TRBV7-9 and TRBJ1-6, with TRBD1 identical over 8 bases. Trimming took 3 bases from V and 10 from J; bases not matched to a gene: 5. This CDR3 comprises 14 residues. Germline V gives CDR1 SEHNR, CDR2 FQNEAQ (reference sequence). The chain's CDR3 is CASSFSGGESPLHF. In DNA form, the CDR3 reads TGTGCCAGCAGCTTTTCAGGGGGCGAGTCACCCCTCCACTTT.

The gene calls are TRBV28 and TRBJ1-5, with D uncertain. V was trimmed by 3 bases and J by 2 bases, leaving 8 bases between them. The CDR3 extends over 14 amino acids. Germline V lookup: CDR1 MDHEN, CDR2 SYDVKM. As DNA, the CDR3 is TGTGCCAGCAGTTTTGAGAACGGCAATCAGCCCCAGCATTTT. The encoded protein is CASSFENGNQPQHF.

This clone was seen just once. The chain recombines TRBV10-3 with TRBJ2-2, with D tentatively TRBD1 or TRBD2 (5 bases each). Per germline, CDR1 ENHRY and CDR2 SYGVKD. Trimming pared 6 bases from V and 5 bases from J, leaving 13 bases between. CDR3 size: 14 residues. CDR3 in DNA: TGTGCCATCAGGATGGGGGTAGGGACCGGGGAGCTGTTTTTT. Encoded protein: CAIRMGVGTGELFF.

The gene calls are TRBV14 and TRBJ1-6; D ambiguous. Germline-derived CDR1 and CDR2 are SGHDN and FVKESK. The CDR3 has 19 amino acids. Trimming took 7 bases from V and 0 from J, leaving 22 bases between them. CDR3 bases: TGTGCCAGCATTGGCGTAGGTCCAACGGGGAGCTCCTATAATTCACCCCTCCACTTT. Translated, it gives CASIGVGPTGSSYNSPLHF.

CDR3 nucleotides: TGCGCCAGCAGCTTTGGCGGGGCCCAAGGTCAGCCCCAGCATTTT. Translating gives CASSFGGAQGQPQHF. This chain connects TRBV5-1 to TRBJ1-5; TRBD1 might be the D (5 bases). There are 15 residues in the CDR3. The germline V gene has CDR1 SGHRS and CDR2 YFSETQ. The V gene lost 2 bases and the J gene lost 6 bases, with 15 bases spanning the gap.

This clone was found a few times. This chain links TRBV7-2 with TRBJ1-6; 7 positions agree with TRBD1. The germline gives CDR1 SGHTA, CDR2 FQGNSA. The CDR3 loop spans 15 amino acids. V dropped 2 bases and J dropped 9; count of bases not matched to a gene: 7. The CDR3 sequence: CASSLTAGGGSPLHF. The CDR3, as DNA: TGTGCCAGCAGCTTAACCGCAGGGGGGGGTTCACCCCTCCACTTT.